One and the same sample provided the 26 T cell receptor beta chains below, sequenced in a study of human T cells and chemical hapten exposure (dated by TCRdb to the early 2020s). The library was obtained by 5' RACE. Sequencing instrument: Illumina MiSeq. Clones were called with MiXCR by TCRdb after fastp trimmed the public reads at Q25, and only in-frame beta chains were retained. CDR3 protein duplicates are merged, each entry listing the most common genes and DNA. The sample includes tens of thousands of distinct CDR3 sequences, with roughly 8% observed a single time. The top ten hold approximately 2.5% of the sample. Unfractionated whole blood was collected in Tempus Blood RNA tubes, and total RNA was extracted from that blood. The receptor source for this set is a male donor in good health.

This clonotype has more than one count but fewer than ten. The chain has TRBV6-5 and TRBJ2-7; the D is unclear. Per germline, CDR1 MNHEY and CDR2 SVGAGI. V gave up 5 bases and J gave up 0 bases, with 11 bases separating them. This CDR3 is built from 14 residues. CDR3 sequence (DNA): TGTGCCAGCAGTCGGGTCTTTAGCTCCTACGAGCAGTACTTC. The encoded protein is CASSRVFSSYEQYF.

This clonotype was counted only a few times. V and J are TRBV7-8 and TRBJ1-1, with D maybe TRBD1 (5 bases). The germline gives CDR1 SGHVS, CDR2 FQNEAQ. This CDR3 is 14 amino acids long. Trimming removed 1 base at V and 6 bases at J, with 12 bases between. The CDR3 DNA sequence: TGTGCCAGCAGCTTAGGTCGGGGGAGGCCTGAAGCTTTCTTT. Translated: CASSLGRGRPEAFF.

The table lists this clonotype with many counts. V is TRBV13 and J is TRBJ2-5; 10 bases match TRBD1. There are 16 residues in the CDR3. V lost 5 bases and J lost 0; bases outside the gene matches: 6. Looked up from germline, CDR1 is PRHDT and CDR2 is FYEKMQ (reference sequence). CDR3 in amino acids: CASSSPGQGYQETQYF. In nucleotides, the CDR3 is TGTGCCAGCAGCAGTCCGGGACAGGGGTACCAAGAGACCCAGTACTTC.

This clonotype turned up a few times. This chain links TRBV6-5 with TRBJ1-6; possibly TRBD1 for D (6 bases). Germline V lookup: CDR1 MNHEY, CDR2 SVGAGI. Trimming left V 0 bases short and J 0 bases short, with 12 bases between. The CDR3 is 18 residues long. This CDR3 is CASSYSDRPSSYNSPLHF. CDR3 sequence (DNA): TGTGCCAGCAGTTACTCCGACAGGCCGAGCTCCTATAATTCACCCCTCCACTTT.

V is TRBV27 and J is TRBJ1-1, with a tentative D call TRBD1 (5 bases). Germline V gene sequence: CDR1 MNHEY, CDR2 SMNVEV (reference sequence). Trimming removed 5 bases from V and 2 bases from J, with 12 bases in between. The CDR3 totals 14 residues. The CDR3 here is CASSRDGSNTEAFF. The CDR3 nucleotides read TGTGCCAGCAGTAGGGACGGCTCTAACACTGAAGCTTTCTTT.

This clonotype was seen more than once but under ten times. The rearrangement joins TRBV14 to TRBJ2-5, with 7 bases lining up with TRBD1. This CDR3 region has 15 residues. CDR1 and CDR2 from the germline V gene are SGHDN and FVKESK. V lost 0 bases, J lost 1 base, and 2 bases stayed unmatched. CDR3 amino acids: CASSQETGFQETQYF. The CDR3 DNA follows: TGTGCCAGCAGCCAAGAGACAGGGTTCCAAGAGACCCAGTACTTC.

This clonotype was picked up many times. This chain uses TRBV2 with TRBJ1-1, with a weak D call TRBD1 (6 bases). V was shortened by 5 bases and J by 0 bases, with 13 bases between the two germline ends. Germline V CDR1 and CDR2: SNHLY, FYNNEI. The length of the CDR3 is 15 residues. The chain's CDR3 is CASSSQGPMNTEAFF. Here the CDR3 DNA reads TGTGCCAGCAGTAGCCAGGGGCCAATGAACACTGAAGCTTTCTTT.

This clonotype was seen many times. The V gene is TRBV29-1, the J gene TRBJ1-2; D call uncertain. The CDR3 is 13 residues long. Per germline, CDR1 SQVTM and CDR2 ANQGSEA. V was cut by 0 bases and J by 5 bases, with 10 bases left in between. The CDR3 is CSVEDTGVYGYTF. CDR3 in DNA: TGCAGCGTTGAAGACACGGGAGTTTATGGCTACACCTTC.

This clonotype was recorded at least ten times. The chain combines TRBV5-6 with TRBJ2-7; tentatively, D is TRBD2 (7 bases). The V and J ends lost 0 bases and 7 bases respectively, with 14 bases between them. This CDR3 is 14 amino acids long. The germline gives CDR1 SGHDT, CDR2 YYEEEE. CDR3 region: CASSLGQGRGEQYF. The CDR3 coding sequence is TGTGCCAGCAGCTTGGGCCAGGGGAGGGGGGAGCAGTACTTC.

The table lists this clonotype with a few counts. The chain carries TRBV3-1 and TRBJ1-2; 8 bases line up with TRBD1. J lost 2 bases, V lost 1 base, and 0 bases had no gene match. CDR1 is LGHDT and CDR2 is YNNKEL in the germline V gene (reference sequence). The CDR3 length is 14 residues. The CDR3 sequence is CASSQGTGNYGYTF. DNA for the CDR3: TGTGCCAGCAGCCAAGGGACAGGGAACTATGGCTACACCTTC.

Many counts were recorded for this clonotype. The chain uses TRBV12-3 or TRBV12-4 and TRBJ2-1; perhaps TRBD1 as D (6 bases). V lost 7 bases and J 0 bases, leaving 10 bases between the germline ends. The CDR3 sequence is 14 residues long. This chain's CDR3 is CASKRGSSYNEQFF. CDR3 nucleotides: TGTGCCAGCAAAAGGGGGAGCTCCTACAATGAGCAGTTCTTC.

V and J are TRBV6-6 and TRBJ2-2; D is possibly TRBD2 (5 bases). The ends were cut back, 5 bases at V and 0 bases at J, with 10 bases in the middle. The CDR3 is 15 residues long. Germline assignment: CDR1 MNHNY and CDR2 SVGAGI (reference sequence). This CDR3 is CASSRTGTNTGELFF. CDR3 nucleotide sequence: TGTGCCAGCAGTCGAACGGGGACGAACACCGGGGAGCTGTTTTTT.

This clonotype was found a few times. The CDR3 loop is CASSPWTSGGYEQYF. CDR3 nucleotide sequence: TGTGCCAGTAGTCCCTGGACTAGCGGGGGATACGAGCAGTACTTC. V is TRBV19 and J is TRBJ2-7; 13 positions agree with TRBD2. The J segment lost 4 bases and the V segment lost 5 bases, leaving 5 bases of the junction unmatched. This CDR3 has 15 amino acids. Germline loops: CDR1 LNHDA, CDR2 SQIVND (reference sequence).

Ten or more counts support this clonotype. This chain joins TRBV20-1 and TRBJ2-3, with D tentatively TRBD2 (5 bases). V lost 3 bases and J lost 3, with 7 bases in between. The CDR3 spans 12 residues. Germline V gives CDR1 DFQATT, CDR2 SNEGSKA (reference sequence). CDR3 sequence: CSASGDTDTQYF. DNA for the CDR3: TGCAGTGCTAGCGGGGATACAGATACGCAGTATTTT.

The chain links TRBV27 to TRBJ2-7, with TRBD2 identical over 7 bases. The germline CDR1 and CDR2 sequences are MNHEY and SMNVEV (reference sequence). The CDR3 loop spans 14 amino acids. The trim removed 4 bases at V and 5 bases at J, leaving 8 bases unmatched. The CDR3 bases are TGTGCCAGCAGTTCAGTACTAGCGAGAGACGAGCAGTACTTC. Residues: CASSSVLARDEQYF.

At least ten counts were recorded for this clonotype. CDR3 sequence: CASSDSPLPEGNQPQHF. The CDR3 DNA is TGTGCCAGCAGTGACTCGCCTCTCCCCGAGGGCAATCAGCCCCAGCATTTT. The J gene is TRBJ1-5, the V gene TRBV6-4, with D uncertain. The CDR3 is 17 residues long. V dropped 0 bases and J dropped 2 bases, with 14 bases sitting between them. CDR1 is MRHNA, CDR2 SNTAGT, per germline.

V is TRBV7-9 and J is TRBJ2-3; 10 bases are shared with TRBD2. The junction had 8 bases not matched to a gene; V was cut back by 1 base and J by 10 bases. There are 15 residues in the CDR3. Germline V gene sequence: CDR1 SEHNR, CDR2 FQNEAQ (reference sequence). CDR3 in amino acids: CASSLVTSGIGSQYF. In nucleotides, the CDR3 is TGTGCCAGCAGCTTAGTCACTAGCGGGATTGGCTCGCAGTATTTT.

The rearrangement joins TRBV4-3 to TRBJ1-1; no firm D call. The germline V and J ends were trimmed by 0 bases and 2 bases, with 10 bases remaining between them. The CDR3 consists of 15 residues. CDR1 is LGHNA, CDR2 YSLEER, per germline. The CDR3 sequence: CASSQEVSLNTEAFF. The CDR3 DNA reads as TGCGCCAGCAGCCAAGAAGTTAGTCTAAACACTGAAGCTTTCTTT.

This clonotype appeared a few times. The chain uses TRBV6-2 or TRBV6-3 and TRBJ2-7; 8 nucleotides agree with TRBD1. Unmatched junction bases numbered 8, after V lost 7 bases and J lost 3 bases. Per the germline V gene, CDR1 is MNHEY and CDR2 is SVGEGT. There are 14 residues in the CDR3. The CDR3 reads CASNRQGSDYEQYF. The CDR3 region has the DNA TGTGCCAGCAACAGACAGGGGAGCGACTACGAGCAGTACTTC.

V and J are TRBV7-9 and TRBJ1-1, with no clear D. The CDR3 spans 15 residues. The V gene lost 1 base and the J gene lost 3 bases, with 12 bases spanning the gap. From germline, CDR1 is SEHNR and CDR2 FQNEAQ (reference sequence). The CDR3 DNA follows: TGTGCCAGCAGCTTAGGGAGGGTCAGAGACACTGAAGCTTTCTTT. It codes for CASSLGRVRDTEAFF.

The rearrangement joins TRBV5-1 to TRBJ2-4; no clear D. V was clipped by 4 bases and J by 0 bases, with 14 bases between them. CDR1 and CDR2 from the germline V gene are SGHRS and YFSETQ. This CDR3 has 16 amino acids. CDR3 bases: TGCGCCAGCAGCCGGGTGAACTCCGGAGCCAAAAACATTCAGTACTTC. Amino acid sequence: CASSRVNSGAKNIQYF. The full variable domain, in which reference TRBV5-1 and TRBJ2-4 provide the parts outside the CDR3, is KAGVTQTPRYLIKTRGQQVTLSCSPISGHRSVSWYQQTPGQGLQFLFEYFSETQRNKGNFPGRFSGRQFSNSRSEMNVSTLELGDSALYLCASSRVNSGAKNIQYFGAGTRLSVL.

V usage is TRBV7-9 and J usage is TRBJ2-5, with a tentative D call TRBD1 (6 bases). The CDR3 is made up of 15 amino acids. The germline V gene encodes CDR1 SEHNR and CDR2 FQNEAQ (reference sequence). Trimming shortened V by 3 bases and J by 4 bases, and 15 bases separated the two germline ends. CDR3 nucleotides: TGTGCCAGCAGCTTCCCAACAGGGTTCGGAGAGACCCAGTACTTC. Its protein product is CASSFPTGFGETQYF. The full variable domain, rest sourced from reference TRBV7-9 and TRBJ2-5, is DTGVSQNPRHKITKRGQNVTFRCDPISEHNRLYWYRQTLGQGPEFLTYFQNEAQLEKSRLLSDRFSAERPKGSFSTLEIQRTEQGDSAMYLCASSFPTGFGETQYFGPGTRLLVL.

This clonotype showed up just once. This sequence joins TRBV19 and TRBJ2-1; TRBD1 or TRBD2 may be the D gene (6 bases each). This CDR3 is built from 14 residues. Trimming took 7 bases from V and 9 from J, leaving 19 bases between them. CDR1 and CDR2 from the germline V gene are LNHDA and SQIVND (reference sequence). CDR3 region: CASTRDRGPVEQFF. DNA of the CDR3: TGTGCCAGTACAAGGGATCGGGGGCCGGTTGAGCAGTTCTTC.

This clonotype turned up a few times. The CDR3 sequence: CASTTTSGFYGYTF. The CDR3 DNA reads as TGTGCCAGCACTACTACATCAGGGTTCTATGGCTACACCTTC. This chain connects TRBV6-5 to TRBJ1-2; maybe TRBD1 (5 bases). CDR1 and CDR2 from the germline V gene are MNHEY and SVGAGI. This CDR3 comprises 14 residues. Trimming removed 7 bases at V and 4 bases at J, with 16 bases between.

This clonotype was detected a few times. The chain is built from TRBV5-1 and TRBJ2-3; D might be TRBD1 (6 bases). Germline CDR1 SGHRS, CDR2 YFSETQ. This CDR3 has 15 amino acids. V was shortened by 0 bases and J by 1 base, with 9 bases between the two germline ends. The CDR3, as DNA: TGCGCCAGCAGCTTGGGGACAGAGCGCACAGATACGCAGTATTTT. Translation gives CASSLGTERTDTQYF.

This clonotype was seen many times. This chain connects TRBV5-6 to TRBJ2-3; TRBD2 matches 8 bases. The V and J ends lost 2 bases and 5 bases, in that order; junction bases with no gene match: 7. From germline, CDR1 is SGHDT and CDR2 YYEEEE. This CDR3 contains 15 residues. CDR3 bases: TGTGCCAGCAGCTTTACTAGCGGACTCGAAGATACGCAGTATTTT. Its translation is CASSFTSGLEDTQYF. Full variable domain (remainder filled in from reference TRBV5-6 and TRBJ2-3): DAGVTQSPTHLIKTRGQQVTLRCSPKSGHDTVSWYQQALGQGPQFIFQYYEEEERQRGNFPDRFSGHQFPNYSSELNVNALLLGDSALYLCASSFTSGLEDTQYFGPGTRLTVL.